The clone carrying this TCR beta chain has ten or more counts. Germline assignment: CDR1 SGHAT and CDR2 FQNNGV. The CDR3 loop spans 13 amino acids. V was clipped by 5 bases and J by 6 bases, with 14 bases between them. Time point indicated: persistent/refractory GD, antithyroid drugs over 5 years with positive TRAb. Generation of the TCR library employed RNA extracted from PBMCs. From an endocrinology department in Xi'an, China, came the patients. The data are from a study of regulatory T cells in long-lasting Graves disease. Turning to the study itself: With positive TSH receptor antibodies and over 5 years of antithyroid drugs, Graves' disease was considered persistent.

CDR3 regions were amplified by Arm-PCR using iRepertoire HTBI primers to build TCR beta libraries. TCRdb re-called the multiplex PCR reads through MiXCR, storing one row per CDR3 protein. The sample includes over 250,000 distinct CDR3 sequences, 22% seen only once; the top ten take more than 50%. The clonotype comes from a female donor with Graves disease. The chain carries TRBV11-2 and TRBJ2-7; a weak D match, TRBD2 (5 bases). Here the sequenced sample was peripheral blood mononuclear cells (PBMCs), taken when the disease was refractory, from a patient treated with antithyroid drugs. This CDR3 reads CASSPGPAGEQYF. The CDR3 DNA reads TGTGCCAGCAGCCCTGGTCCGGCGGGCGAGCAGTACTTC.